One sample yielded the 17 T cell receptor beta chains listed below, sequenced in a study of neurological immune-mediated disorders. MiXCR was run by TCRdb on the 5' RACE reads, yielding one entry per CDR3 protein. The table shows 36,000 or so distinct CDR3 sequences, with about 9.3% occurring only once. Sequencing used PBMCs. These receptors all stem from a woman younger than 45 with HTLV-1-associated myelopathy (HAM/TSP).

The chain has TRBV5-1 and TRBJ2-2, with 9 bases lining up with TRBD1. Trimming took 9 bases from V and 5 from J; bases not matched to a gene: 11. This CDR3 contains 15 residues. Germline CDR1 and CDR2: SGHRS and YFSETQ. The CDR3 reads CANSPGQGSTGELFF. As DNA, the CDR3 is TGCGCCAACAGTCCCGGACAGGGGAGTACCGGGGAGCTGTTTTTT.

There are many counts of this clonotype. The chain recombines TRBV6-1 with TRBJ2-7; D not resolved. The CDR3 is 12 residues long. Germline assignment: CDR1 MNHNS and CDR2 SASEGT. V lost 5 bases and J 1 base, leaving 6 bases between the germline ends. The CDR3 bases are TGTGCCAGCAGTCTGTCTTCCTACGAGCAGTACTTC. Translated: CASSLSSYEQYF.

This clonotype was observed many times. The rearrangement joins TRBV10-3 to TRBJ1-2; possible D gene TRBD1, 6 bases. The V gene lost 0 bases and the J gene lost 4 bases, with 12 bases spanning the gap. The V gene's germline CDR1 is ENHRY and CDR2 SYGVKD. CDR3 length: 15 residues. CDR3 DNA sequence: TGTGCCATCAGTGAGTCCCTGGACAGAAGCTATGGCTACACCTTC. This translates into CAISESLDRSYGYTF.

At least ten counts were recorded for this clonotype. The chain uses TRBV7-9 and TRBJ2-1; 9 bases are a match to TRBD1. Germline V gives CDR1 SEHNR, CDR2 FQNEAQ (reference sequence). V was pared by 5 bases and J by 7 bases, with 9 bases of the junction left unmatched. The length of the CDR3 is 15 residues. The DNA of the CDR3 is TGTGCCAGCAGCCTCCGGGACAGGGTCTTGAATGAGCAGTTCTTC. It translates to CASSLRDRVLNEQFF.

This clonotype was detected many times. The chain links TRBV20-1 to TRBJ1-6; 7 bases are shared with TRBD1. V shed 4 bases, J shed 7 bases, and the junction held 7 bases outside the gene matches. This CDR3 has 14 residues. Germline V gene lookup returns CDR1 DFQATT and CDR2 SNEGSKA (reference sequence). CDR3 amino acids: CSANRGSLNSPLHF. In DNA form, the CDR3 reads TGCAGTGCTAACAGGGGTTCTCTCAATTCACCCCTCCACTTT.

This clonotype was counted at least ten times. V is TRBV27 and J is TRBJ2-3; D possibly matches TRBD1 or TRBD2 (5 bases each). The CDR3 length is 14 residues. Trimming left V 7 bases short and J 5 bases short, with 16 bases between. Germline V gives CDR1 MNHEY, CDR2 SMNVEV (reference sequence). CDR3: CASTGWGGGDTQYF. CDR3 DNA: TGTGCCAGCACCGGGTGGGGCGGAGGAGATACGCAGTATTTT.

This clonotype was recorded many times. The chain combines TRBV7-8 with TRBJ1-2, with TRBD1 as a possible D gene (6 bases). Per the germline V gene, CDR1 is SGHVS and CDR2 is FQNEAQ. This CDR3 has 13 residues. Trimming left V 3 bases short and J 2 bases short, with 7 bases between. CDR3 loop: CASSFRGNYGYTF. The CDR3 nucleotides are TGTGCCAGCAGCTTTAGGGGGAACTATGGCTACACCTTC.

The table lists this clonotype with many counts. This chain joins TRBV24-1 and TRBJ2-3, with 10 nucleotides matching TRBD1. Germline V gives CDR1 KGHDR, CDR2 SFDVKD. J lost 6 bases, V lost 0 bases, and 5 bases had no gene match. The CDR3 contains 16 residues. CDR3 region: CATSDLAGTGVDTQYF. In DNA form, the CDR3 reads TGTGCCACCAGTGATTTGGCCGGGACAGGGGTTGATACGCAGTATTTT.

In its sample, this clonotype was seen many times. The genes are TRBV5-1 and TRBJ1-4; the D is unclear. Trimming cost V 4 bases and J 8 bases, with 12 bases left between them. Germline CDR1 and CDR2: SGHRS and YFSETQ. This CDR3 has 13 residues. The CDR3 DNA follows: TGCGCCAGCAGCCTTGGACCTGGGGAAAAACTGTTTTTT. This translates into CASSLGPGEKLFF. Using reference TRBV5-1 and TRBJ1-4 for the parts outside the CDR3, the full variable domain is KAGVTQTPRYLIKTRGQQVTLSCSPISGHRSVSWYQQTPGQGLQFLFEYFSETQRNKGNFPGRFSGRQFSNSRSEMNVSTLELGDSALYLCASSLGPGEKLFFGSGTQLSVL.

This chain connects TRBV5-4 to TRBJ2-7; D might be TRBD2 (5 bases). The CDR3 runs to 15 residues. Germline V gene sequence: CDR1 SGHNT, CDR2 YYREEE (reference sequence). With 4 bases removed from V and 2 bases from J, the gap between germline ends came to 16 bases. The CDR3 sequence is CASSRGPGLTYEQYF. CDR3 coding DNA: TGTGCCAGCAGCCGAGGGCCAGGCCTTACCTACGAGCAGTACTTC.

This clonotype showed up many times. The rearrangement links TRBV20-1 to TRBJ2-5; TRBD2 might be the D (7 bases). Germline lookup yields CDR1 DFQATT and CDR2 SNEGSKA (reference sequence). The CDR3 runs to 12 residues. With 7 bases removed from V and 5 bases from J, the gap between germline ends came to 14 bases. CDR3 protein: CSVGGRGETQYF. The CDR3 DNA sequence: TGCAGTGTGGGGGGGCGAGGCGAGACCCAGTACTTC.

At least ten counts were recorded for this clonotype. The J gene is TRBJ2-4, the V gene TRBV7-2; possibly TRBD1 for D (6 bases). Germline lookup yields CDR1 SGHTA and CDR2 FQGNSA. V lost 2 bases and J lost 0, with 20 bases in between. This CDR3 has 19 amino acids. CDR3 region: CASSLSLSETGLAKNIQYF. The CDR3 nucleotides are TGTGCCAGCAGCTTATCATTATCAGAGACAGGACTAGCCAAAAACATTCAGTACTTC.

As to this clonotype: Since a much larger clone is just one base distant, this may be a read error. The chain carries TRBV20-1 and TRBJ1-3; 8 nucleotides agree with TRBD1. This CDR3 contains 16 residues. The germline CDR1 and CDR2 sequences are DFQATT and SNEGSKA (reference sequence). The V and J ends lost 2 bases and 0 bases, in that order; junction bases with no gene match: 6. DNA of the CDR3: TGCAGTGCTAGATCGTCAGGGGGCGACTCTGGAAACACCATATATTTT. Its translation is CSARSSGGDSGNTIYF.

The table lists this clonotype with many counts. The chain combines TRBV7-2 with TRBJ2-3, with D perhaps TRBD1 (5 bases). The CDR3 spans 13 residues. Germline-derived CDR1 and CDR2 are SGHTA and FQGNSA. V lost 7 bases and J lost 2, with 10 bases in between. The CDR3 DNA reads as TGTGCCAGCAAGGGGTTCCTCACAGATACGCAGTATTTT. This sequence encodes CASKGFLTDTQYF.

This clonotype was detected many times. The gene calls are TRBV5-1 and TRBJ2-7; 10 nucleotides match TRBD1. J was trimmed by 6 bases and V by 3 bases; bases with no gene match: 9. The CDR3 runs 15 residues. The V gene's germline CDR1 is SGHRS and CDR2 YFSETQ. CDR3 nucleotide sequence: TGCGCCAGCAGCTCTCCCGGGACAGGGGTTTTCGAGCAGTACTTC. Translated, it gives CASSSPGTGVFEQYF.

The sample holds many counts of this clonotype. The chain couples TRBV3-1 to TRBJ1-1; D perhaps matches TRBD1 (5 bases). V was trimmed by 0 bases and J by 0 bases, leaving 5 bases between them. This CDR3 is built from 14 residues. Germline CDR1 and CDR2: LGHDT and YNNKEL (reference sequence). The DNA of the CDR3 is TGTGCCAGCAGCCAAGACAGGGTGAACACTGAAGCTTTCTTT. It encodes CASSQDRVNTEAFF. The full variable domain, in which reference TRBV3-1 and TRBJ1-1 provide the parts outside the CDR3, is DTAVSQTPKYLVTQMGNDKSIKCEQNLGHDTMYWYKQDSKKFLKIMFSYNNKELIINETVPNRFSPKSPDKAHLNLHINSLELGDSAVYFCASSQDRVNTEAFFGQGTRLTVV.

Many counts were recorded for this clonotype. V usage is TRBV30 and J usage is TRBJ1-1, with 9 bases aligning to TRBD1. The germline gives CDR1 GTSNPN, CDR2 SVGIG (reference sequence). The CDR3 consists of 14 residues. V was clipped by 3 bases and J by 5 bases; unmatched bases: 7. For the CDR3, the DNA is TGTGCCTGGAGAATACAGGGGGCAGGGACTGAAGCTTTCTTT. Its translation is CAWRIQGAGTEAFF. Filled out from reference TRBV30 and TRBJ1-1, the complete variable domain reads SQTIHQWPATLVQPVGSPLSLECTVEGTSNPNLYWYRQAAGRGLQLLFYSVGIGQISSEVPQNLSASRPQDRQFILSSKKLLLSDSGFYLCAWRIQGAGTEAFFGQGTRLTVV.